This paragraph reports one T cell receptor (beta chain). What it recognizes is unknown. Germline CDR1 and CDR2: SGDLS and YYNGEE. The CDR3 is 15 amino acids. The germline V and J ends were trimmed by 0 bases and 8 bases, with 15 bases remaining between them. The sample comes from a study of cytomegalovirus exposure and HLA in healthy donors. Study summary: Of some 400 genotyped donors, about 80% clustered with self-reported Caucasian donors. Study-wide results and limits: A later analysis appeared to link common viral pathogens to several of the most significant clusters.

Vbeta (60) and Jbeta (13) primers were used in the PCR. The protocol was immunoSEQ multiplex PCR, while the TCRdb copy is restricted to in-frame clones and leaves out a portion. Here the sample spans 200,000 to 250,000 clones, approximately 79% being singletons. The sequencing sample was made of PBMCs. The sequence derives from a young man in good health and CMV-seronegative. The rearrangement uses TRBV9 and TRBJ2-1, with a tentative D call TRBD2 (5 bases). The CDR3 here is CASSVEPGTGYEQFF. CDR3 DNA sequence: TGTGCCAGCAGCGTAGAACCGGGAACGGGGTATGAGCAGTTCTTC. The full variable domain, with the rest looked up from reference TRBV9 and TRBJ2-1, is DSGVTQTPKHLITATGQRVTLRCSPRSGDLSVYWYQQSLDQGLQFLIQYYNGEERAKGNILERFSAQQFPDLHSELNLSSLELGDSALYFCASSVEPGTGYEQFFGPGTRLTVL.